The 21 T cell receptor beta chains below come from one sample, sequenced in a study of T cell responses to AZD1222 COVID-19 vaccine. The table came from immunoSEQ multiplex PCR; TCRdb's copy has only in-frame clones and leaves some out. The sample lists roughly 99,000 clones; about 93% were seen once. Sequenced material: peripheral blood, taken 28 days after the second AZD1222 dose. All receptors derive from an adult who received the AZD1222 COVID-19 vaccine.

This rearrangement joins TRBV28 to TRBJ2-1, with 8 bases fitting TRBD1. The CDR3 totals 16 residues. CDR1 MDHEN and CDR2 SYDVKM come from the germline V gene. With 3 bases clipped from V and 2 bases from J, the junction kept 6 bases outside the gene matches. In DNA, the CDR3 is TGTGCCAGCAGTTTCTTCGGACAGGGAACCTACAATGAGCAGTTCTTC. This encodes CASSFFGQGTYNEQFF. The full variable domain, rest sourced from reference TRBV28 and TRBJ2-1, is DVKVTQSSRYLVKRTGEKVFLECVQDMDHENMFWYRQDPGLGLRLIYFSYDVKMKEKGDIPEGYSVSREKKERFSLILESASTNQTSMYLCASSFFGQGTYNEQFFGPGTRLTVL.

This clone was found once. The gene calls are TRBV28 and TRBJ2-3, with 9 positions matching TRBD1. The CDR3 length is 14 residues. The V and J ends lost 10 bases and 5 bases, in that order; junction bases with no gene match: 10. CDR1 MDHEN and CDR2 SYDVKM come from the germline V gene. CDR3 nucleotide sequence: TGTGCCATCTCGGCGGACAGGGGAATAGATACGCAGTATTTT. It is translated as CAISADRGIDTQYF.

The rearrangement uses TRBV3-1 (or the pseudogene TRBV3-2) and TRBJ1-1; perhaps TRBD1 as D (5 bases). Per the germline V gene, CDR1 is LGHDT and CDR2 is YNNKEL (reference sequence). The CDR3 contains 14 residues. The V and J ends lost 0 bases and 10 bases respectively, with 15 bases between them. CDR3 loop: CASSQDPGRLVAFF. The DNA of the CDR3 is TGTGCCAGCAGCCAAGATCCGGGACGGCTTGTAGCTTTCTTT.

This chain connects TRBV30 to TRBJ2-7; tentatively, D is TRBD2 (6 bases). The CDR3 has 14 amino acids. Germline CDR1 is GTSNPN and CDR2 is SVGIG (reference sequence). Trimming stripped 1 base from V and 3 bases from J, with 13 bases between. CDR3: CAWSGTGSYYEQYF. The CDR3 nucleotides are TGTGCCTGGAGTGGAACCGGGAGCTACTACGAGCAGTACTTC.

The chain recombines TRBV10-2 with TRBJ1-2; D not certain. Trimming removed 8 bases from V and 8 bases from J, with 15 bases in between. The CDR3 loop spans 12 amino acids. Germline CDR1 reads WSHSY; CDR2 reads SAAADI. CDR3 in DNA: TGCGCCAGCCTCAAAGGAGGCGACGGCTACACCTTC. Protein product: CASLKGGDGYTF.

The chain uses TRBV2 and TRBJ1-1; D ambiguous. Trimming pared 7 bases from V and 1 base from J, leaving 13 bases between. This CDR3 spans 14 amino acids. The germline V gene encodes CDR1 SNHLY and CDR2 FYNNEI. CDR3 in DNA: TGTGCCAGCAATATTCAAGGCACGAACACTGAAGCTTTCTTT. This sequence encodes CASNIQGTNTEAFF.

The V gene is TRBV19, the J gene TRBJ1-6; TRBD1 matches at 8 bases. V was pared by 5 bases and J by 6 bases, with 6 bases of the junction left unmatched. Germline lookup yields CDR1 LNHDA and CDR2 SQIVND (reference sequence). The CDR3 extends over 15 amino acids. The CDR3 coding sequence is TGTGCCAGTAGTCCCCAGGGGGCAGTTAATTCACCCCTCCACTTT. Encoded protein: CASSPQGAVNSPLHF.

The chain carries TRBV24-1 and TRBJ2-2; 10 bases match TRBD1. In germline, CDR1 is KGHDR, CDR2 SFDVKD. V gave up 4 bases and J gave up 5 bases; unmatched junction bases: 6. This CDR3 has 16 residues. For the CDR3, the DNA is TGTGCCACCAGTGACCCGGGACAGGGGAAGACCGGGGAGCTGTTTTTT. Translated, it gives CATSDPGQGKTGELFF.

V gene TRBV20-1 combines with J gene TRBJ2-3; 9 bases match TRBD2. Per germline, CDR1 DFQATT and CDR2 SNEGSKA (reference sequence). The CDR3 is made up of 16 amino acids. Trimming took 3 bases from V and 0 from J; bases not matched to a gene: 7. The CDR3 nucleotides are TGCAGTGCTAGTGGCATAGCGGGGGCCAGCACAGATACGCAGTATTTT. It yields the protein CSASGIAGASTDTQYF.

CDR3 in amino acids: CASSRPGDHEQYF. The CDR3 nucleotides are TGTGCCAGCAGCCGTCCCGGGGACCACGAGCAGTACTTC. V gene TRBV7-9 combines with J gene TRBJ2-7, with D perhaps assigned TRBD1 or TRBD2 (5 bases each). CDR1 is SEHNR, CDR2 FQNEAQ, per germline (reference sequence). CDR3 length: 13 residues. V shed 5 bases and J shed 5 bases, with 13 bases lying between them.

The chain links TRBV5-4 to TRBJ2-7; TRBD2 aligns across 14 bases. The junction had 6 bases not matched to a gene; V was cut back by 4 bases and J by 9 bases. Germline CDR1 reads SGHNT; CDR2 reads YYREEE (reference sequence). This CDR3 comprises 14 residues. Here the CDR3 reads CASSGGTSGSWQYF. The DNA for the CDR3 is TGTGCCAGCAGCGGGGGGACTAGCGGGAGTTGGCAGTACTTC.

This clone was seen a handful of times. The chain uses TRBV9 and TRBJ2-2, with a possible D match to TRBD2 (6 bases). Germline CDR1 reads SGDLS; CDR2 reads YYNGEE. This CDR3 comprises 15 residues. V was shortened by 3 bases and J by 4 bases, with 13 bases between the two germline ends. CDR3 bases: TGTGCCAGCAGCGCAGCTCCGGGACTCACCGGGGAGCTGTTTTTT. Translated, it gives CASSAAPGLTGELFF. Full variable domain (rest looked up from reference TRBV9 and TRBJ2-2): DSGVTQTPKHLITATGQRVTLRCSPRSGDLSVYWYQQSLDQGLQFLIQYYNGEERAKGNILERFSAQQFPDLHSELNLSSLELGDSALYFCASSAAPGLTGELFFGEGSRLTVL.

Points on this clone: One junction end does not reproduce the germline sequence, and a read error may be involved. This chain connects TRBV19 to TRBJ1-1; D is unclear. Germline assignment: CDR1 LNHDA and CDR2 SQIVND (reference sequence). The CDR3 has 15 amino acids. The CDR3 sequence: CATSWRNRLNTEAFF. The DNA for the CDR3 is TGTGCCACTAGTTGGAGGAACAGATTGAACACTGAAGCTTTCTTT.

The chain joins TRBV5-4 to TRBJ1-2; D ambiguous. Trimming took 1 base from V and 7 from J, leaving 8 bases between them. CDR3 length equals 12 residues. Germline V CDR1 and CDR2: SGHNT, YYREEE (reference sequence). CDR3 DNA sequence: TGTGCCAGCAGCTTGTCACGAAGTGGCTACACCTTC. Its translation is CASSLSRSGYTF.

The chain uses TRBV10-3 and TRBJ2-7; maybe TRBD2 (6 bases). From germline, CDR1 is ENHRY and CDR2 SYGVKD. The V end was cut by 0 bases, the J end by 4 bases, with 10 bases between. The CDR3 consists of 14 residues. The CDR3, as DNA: TGTGCCATCAGTGAGTCTGGAGGGCTGTACGAGCAGTACTTC. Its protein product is CAISESGGLYEQYF.

CDR3 DNA sequence: TGTGCCAGTTGCCGGGACAGAACTAATGAAAAACTGTTTTTT. Encoded protein: CASCRDRTNEKLFF. The rearrangement links TRBV18 to TRBJ1-4, with 7 bases lining up with TRBD1. CDR1 is KGHSH, CDR2 LQKENI, per germline. The CDR3 is made up of 14 amino acids. Trimming removed 9 bases from V and 1 base from J; junction bases left unmatched: 5. Based on the CDR3 plus reference TRBV18 and TRBJ1-4, the full variable domain is NAGVMQNPRHLVRRRGQEARLRCSPMKGHSHVYWYRQLPEEGLKFMVYLQKENIIDESGMPKERFSAEFPKEGPSILRIQQVVRGDSAAYFCASCRDRTNEKLFFGSGTQLSVL.

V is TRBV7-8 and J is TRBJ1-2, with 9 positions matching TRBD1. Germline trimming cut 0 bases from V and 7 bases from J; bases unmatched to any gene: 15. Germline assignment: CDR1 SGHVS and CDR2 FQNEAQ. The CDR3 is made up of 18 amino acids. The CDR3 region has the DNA TGTGCCAGCAGCTTAGCAACCCCGGACAGGGGTATGAAGGGTGGCTACACCTTC. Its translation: CASSLATPDRGMKGGYTF.

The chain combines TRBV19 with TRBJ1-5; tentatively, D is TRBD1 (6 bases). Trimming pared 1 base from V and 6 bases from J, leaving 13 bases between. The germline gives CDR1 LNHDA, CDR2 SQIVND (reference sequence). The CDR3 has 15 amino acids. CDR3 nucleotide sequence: TGTGCCAGTAGTATAGCCAGGGGCGCGTCTCAGCCCCAGCATTTT. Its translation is CASSIARGASQPQHF.

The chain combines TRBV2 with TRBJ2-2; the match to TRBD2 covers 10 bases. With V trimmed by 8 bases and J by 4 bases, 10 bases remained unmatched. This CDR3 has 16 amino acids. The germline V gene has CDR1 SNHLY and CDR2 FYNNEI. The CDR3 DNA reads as TGTGCCAGCGTCAGAGCGGGAGGGCCTGGCACCGGGGAGCTGTTTTTT. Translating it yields CASVRAGGPGTGELFF. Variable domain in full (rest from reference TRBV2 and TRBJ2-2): EPEVTQTPSHQVTQMGQEVILRCVPISNHLYFYWYRQILGQKVEFLVSFYNNEISEKSEIFDDQFSVERPDGSNFTLKIRSTKLEDSAMYFCASVRAGGPGTGELFFGEGSRLTVL.

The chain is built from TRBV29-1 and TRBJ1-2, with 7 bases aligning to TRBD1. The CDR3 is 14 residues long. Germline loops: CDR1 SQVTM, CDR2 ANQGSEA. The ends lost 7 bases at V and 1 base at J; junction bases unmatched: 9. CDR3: CSAPTGTLNYGYTF. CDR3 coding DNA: TGCAGCGCCCCGACAGGGACCCTTAACTATGGCTACACCTTC. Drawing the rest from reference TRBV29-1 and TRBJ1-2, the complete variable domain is SAVISQKPSRDICQRGTSLTIQCQVDSQVTMMFWYRQQPGQSLTLIATANQGSEATYESGFVIDKFPISRPNLTFSTLTVSNMSPEDSSIYLCSAPTGTLNYGYTFGSGTRLTVV.

CDR3 nucleotides: TGTGCCAGCAGCTTAGCGGTCGGCCATGAGCAGTTCTTC. It encodes CASSLAVGHEQFF. The rearrangement uses TRBV7-2 and TRBJ2-1; D is uncertain. The ends were cut back, 0 bases at V and 8 bases at J, with 8 bases in the middle. This CDR3 is 13 amino acids long. The V gene's germline CDR1 is SGHTA and CDR2 FQGNSA.